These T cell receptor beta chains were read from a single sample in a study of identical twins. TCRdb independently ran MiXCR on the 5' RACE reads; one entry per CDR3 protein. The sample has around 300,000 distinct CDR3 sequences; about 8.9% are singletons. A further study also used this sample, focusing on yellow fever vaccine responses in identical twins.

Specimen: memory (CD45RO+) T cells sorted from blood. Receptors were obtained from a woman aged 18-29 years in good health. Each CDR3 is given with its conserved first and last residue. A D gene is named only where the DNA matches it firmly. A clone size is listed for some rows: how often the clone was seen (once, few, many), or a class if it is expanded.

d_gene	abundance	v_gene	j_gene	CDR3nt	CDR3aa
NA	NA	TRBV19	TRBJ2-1	TGTGCCAGTAGTAAACTCGGACCCCTCAATGAGCAGTTCTTC	CASSKLGPLNEQFF
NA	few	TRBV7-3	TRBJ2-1	TGTGCCAGCAGCCGACCCCCCTACAATGAGCAGTTCTTC	CASSRPPYNEQFF
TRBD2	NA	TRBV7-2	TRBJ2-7	TGTGCCAGCAGTAAATCCGGGACTAGCTCCTACGAGCAGTACTTC	CASSKSGTSSYEQYF
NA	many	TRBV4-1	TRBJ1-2	TGCGCCAGCAGCCATCCTTGGAGGGACCCCGTTGGCTACACCTTC	CASSHPWRDPVGYTF
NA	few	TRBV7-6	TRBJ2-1	TGTGCCAGCAGCTTAGAGCACACCTACAATGAGCAGTTCTTC	CASSLEHTYNEQFF
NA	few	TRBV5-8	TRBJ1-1	TGTGCCAGCAGTCGTTTGAGGGGGACGAACACTGAAGCTTTCTTT	CASSRLRGTNTEAFF
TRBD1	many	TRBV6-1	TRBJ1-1	TGTGCCAGCCGGGACAGGGTAACGAACACTGAAGCTTTCTTT	CASRDRVTNTEAFF
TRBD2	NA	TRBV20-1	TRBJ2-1	TGCAGTGCTCGCCCTAGCGGGGGGCTCTACAATGAGCAGTTCTTC	CSARPSGGLYNEQFF
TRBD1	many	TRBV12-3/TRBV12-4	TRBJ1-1	TGTGCCAGCAGTTTCGACAGGGGGAGCGGGAACACTGAAGCTTTCTTT	CASSFDRGSGNTEAFF
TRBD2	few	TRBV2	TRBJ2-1	TGTGCCAGCAGTGCGGGACTAGCGGATTTTCTTACGAGAAACAATGAGCAGTTCTTC	CASSAGLADFLTRNNEQFF
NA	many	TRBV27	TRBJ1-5	TGTGCCAGCAGTTTAGACCGTAGCAATCAGCCCCAGCATTTT	CASSLDRSNQPQHF
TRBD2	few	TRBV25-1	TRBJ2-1	TGTGCCAGCAGTGATACTAGCGGGAGGAGAGATGAGCAGTTCTTC	CASSDTSGRRDEQFF
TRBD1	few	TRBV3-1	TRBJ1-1	TGTGCCAGCAGCCAAGTAGGACAGGGGGCTCCGAACACTGAAGCTTTCTTT	CASSQVGQGAPNTEAFF
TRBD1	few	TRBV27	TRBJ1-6	TGTGCCAGCAGTTCGACAGGGAGCTCCTATAATTCACCCCTCCACTTT	CASSSTGSSYNSPLHF
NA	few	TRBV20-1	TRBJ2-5	TGCAGTGCCAGAGAGGCCCAAGAGACCCAGTACTTC	CSAREAQETQYF
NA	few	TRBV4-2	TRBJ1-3	TGTGCCAGCAGCCAGGAGGCTTGGGGAAACACCATATATTTT	CASSQEAWGNTIYF
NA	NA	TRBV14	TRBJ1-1	TGTGCCAGCAGCCCCTTTCGGGGTGTGGACACTGAAGCTTTCTTT	CASSPFRGVDTEAFF